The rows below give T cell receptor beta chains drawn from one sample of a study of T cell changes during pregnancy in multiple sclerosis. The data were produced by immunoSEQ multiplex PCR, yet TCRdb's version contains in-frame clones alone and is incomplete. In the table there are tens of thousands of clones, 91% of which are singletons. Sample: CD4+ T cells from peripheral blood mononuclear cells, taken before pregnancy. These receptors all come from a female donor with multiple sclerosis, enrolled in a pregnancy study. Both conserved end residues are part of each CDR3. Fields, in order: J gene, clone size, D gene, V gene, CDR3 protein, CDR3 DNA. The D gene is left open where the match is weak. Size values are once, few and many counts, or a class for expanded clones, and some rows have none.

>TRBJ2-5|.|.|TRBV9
CASSLSQETQYF
TGTGCCAGCAGCCTTTCTCAGGAGACCCAGTACTTC
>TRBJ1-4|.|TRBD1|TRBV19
CASSARTGVGEKLFF
TGTGCCAGTAGTGCCCGGACAGGGGTCGGTGAAAAACTGTTTTTT
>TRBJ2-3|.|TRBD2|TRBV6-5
CASGGGSGGADTQYF
TGTGCCAGCGGGGGAGGTAGCGGGGGTGCAGATACGCAGTATTTT
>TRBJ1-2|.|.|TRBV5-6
CASNPTGGHYGYTF
TGTGCCAGCAACCCGACGGGGGGCCACTATGGCTACACCTTC
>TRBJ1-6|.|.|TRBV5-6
CASSLGEWFSPLHF
TGTGCCAGCAGCTTGGGCGAATGGTTTTCACCCCTCCACTTT
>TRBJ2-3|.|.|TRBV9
CASSRGTDTQYF
TGTGCCAGCAGCCGGGGCACAGATACGCAGTATTTT
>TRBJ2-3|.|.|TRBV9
CASSVVGWTATDTQYF
TGTGCCAGCAGCGTAGTCGGATGGACAGCCACAGATACGCAGTATTTT
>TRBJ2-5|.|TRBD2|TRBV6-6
CASSSGGPQETQYF
TGTGCCAGCAGCAGCGGGGGGCCACAAGAGACCCAGTACTTC
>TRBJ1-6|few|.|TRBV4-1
CASSLRLDSPLHF
TGCGCCAGCAGCCTCAGGTTGGATTCACCCCTCCACTTT
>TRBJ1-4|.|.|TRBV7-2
CASSLERNEKLFF
TGTGCCAGCAGCTTAGAACGGAATGAAAAACTGTTTTTT
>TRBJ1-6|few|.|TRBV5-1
CASSLVPGDSPLHF
TGCGCCAGCAGCTTGGTGCCAGGGGACTCACCCCTCCACTTT
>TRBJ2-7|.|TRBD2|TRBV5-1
CASSPGTSPAQQYF
TGCGCCAGCAGCCCCGGGACTAGCCCCGCTCAGCAGTACTTC
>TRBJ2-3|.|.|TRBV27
CASSLSPKAAQYF
TGTGCCAGCAGTTTATCGCCCAAAGCGGCGCAGTATTTT
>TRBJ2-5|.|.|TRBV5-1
CASSLATGRGETQYF
TGCGCCAGCAGCTTGGCCACAGGGCGTGGAGAGACCCAGTACTTC
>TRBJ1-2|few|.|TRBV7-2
CASSSPDSRDGYTF
TGTGCCAGCAGCTCACCCGACAGCCGCGATGGCTACACCTTC
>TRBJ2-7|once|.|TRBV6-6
CASRGPGLSYEQYF
TGTGCCAGCAGGGGACCGGGACTGTCCTACGAGCAGTACTTC